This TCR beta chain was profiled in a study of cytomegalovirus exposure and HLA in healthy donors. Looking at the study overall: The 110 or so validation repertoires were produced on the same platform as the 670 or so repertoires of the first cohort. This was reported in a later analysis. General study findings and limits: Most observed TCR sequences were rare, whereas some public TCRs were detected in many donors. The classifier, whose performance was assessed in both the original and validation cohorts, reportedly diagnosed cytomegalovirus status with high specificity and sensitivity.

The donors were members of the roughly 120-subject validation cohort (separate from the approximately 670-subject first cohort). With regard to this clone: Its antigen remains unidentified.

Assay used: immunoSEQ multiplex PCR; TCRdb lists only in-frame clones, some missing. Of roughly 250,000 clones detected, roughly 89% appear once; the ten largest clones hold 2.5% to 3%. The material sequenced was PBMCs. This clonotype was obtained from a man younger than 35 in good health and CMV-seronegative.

The CDR3 sequence: CASSVKETGPPNEQYF. Written as DNA, the CDR3 is TGTGCCAGCAGTGTTAAGGAGACAGGCCCCCCGAACGAGCAGTACTTC. The chain recombines TRBV6-1 with TRBJ2-7, with a weak D call TRBD1 (6 bases). The CDR3 has 16 residues. The V gene lost 4 bases and the J gene lost 5 bases, with 21 bases spanning the gap. CDR1 is MNHNS, CDR2 SASEGT, per germline.